This T cell receptor (beta chain) was recovered during a study of OX40 agonist ivuxolimab in advanced cancers. Germline assignment: CDR1 MDHEN and CDR2 SYDVKM. The CDR3 has 18 residues. The V gene end was trimmed by 8 bases and the J gene end by 5 bases; junction bases not matched to a gene: 22. Peripheral blood came from all dose cohorts at three timepoints. Measured with immunoSEQ multiplex PCR; TCRdb has only the in-frame clones, and not every one. This table has under 85,000 clones, around nine tenths appearing once. This clone has a handful of counts. The chain employs TRBV28 and TRBJ1-1; TRBD1 agrees at 8 bases. This clonotype was sampled from an adult with an advanced solid tumor such as melanoma, head and neck, liver or kidney cancer. The sequenced sample was CD4+ or CD8+ T cells sorted from blood, obtained in a trial of the OX40 agonist ivuxolimab. As DNA, the CDR3 is TGTGCCAGCGGATATATAACAGAGGGGACAGGAGGAGCTACTGAAGCTTTCTTT. Translating it yields CASGYITEGTGGATEAFF.